The 28 T cell receptor beta chains in this list originate from one sample, sequenced in a study of blood T cell repertoires in COVID-19. The assay was immunoSEQ multiplex PCR, and TCRdb's table has in-frame clones only and misses some. This sample has more than 300,000 clones, with approximately 90% found just once. The sample consisted of peripheral blood. These receptors came from a woman aged 25 to 39 with COVID-19, enrolled during active disease.

This chain links TRBV21-1 with TRBJ1-2; the table assigns TRBD1, which was not confirmed against the DNA. TRBV21-1 has pseudogene status. The CDR3 spans 16 residues. As DNA, the CDR3 is TGTGCCAGCAGCTTCCCGGGACAGGGGGTATTACGTGGCTACACCTTC. This sequence encodes CASSFPGQGVLRGYTF.

This chain uses TRBV3-1 (or the pseudogene TRBV3-2) with TRBJ1-1, with D uncertain. In germline, CDR1 is LGHDT, CDR2 YNNKEL (reference sequence). The CDR3 runs 13 residues. The V end was cut by 1 base, the J end by 5 bases, with 8 bases between. The chain's CDR3 is CASSQGGRTEAFF. CDR3 DNA sequence: TGTGCCAGCAGCCAAGGAGGGAGGACTGAAGCTTTCTTT.

The chain uses TRBV2 and TRBJ1-5, with 7 bases matching TRBD1. Per the germline V gene, CDR1 is SNHLY and CDR2 is FYNNEI. V lost 4 bases, J lost 0 bases, and 3 bases stayed unmatched. This CDR3 comprises 15 residues. The CDR3 DNA follows: TGTGCCAGCAGTGCATGGACAGGTAGCAATCAGCCCCAGCATTTT. It codes for CASSAWTGSNQPQHF.

This chain links TRBV2 with TRBJ1-3, with 8 nucleotides matching TRBD1. This CDR3 spans 16 amino acids. From germline, CDR1 is SNHLY and CDR2 FYNNEI. The trim removed 6 bases at V and 0 bases at J, leaving 7 bases unmatched. The CDR3 DNA reads as TGTGCCAGCAGCCTGGACAGGGCCTTCTCTGGAAACACCATATATTTT. Protein sequence: CASSLDRAFSGNTIYF.

This chain joins TRBV5-4 and TRBJ1-2; weak D call: TRBD1 (5 bases). Germline V CDR1 and CDR2: SGHNT, YYREEE (reference sequence). Trimming took off 4 bases at V and 3 bases at J, with 13 bases between the two ends. The CDR3 extends over 14 amino acids. Written as DNA, the CDR3 is TGTGCCAGCAGCACTGACAGAAGGCACTATGGCTACACCTTC. Encoded protein: CASSTDRRHYGYTF.

The chain links TRBV7-8 to TRBJ2-7; 8 positions agree with TRBD1. CDR3 size: 15 residues. The germline CDR1 and CDR2 sequences are SGHVS and FQNEAQ. V shed 5 bases, J shed 0 bases, and the junction held 6 bases outside the gene matches. CDR3 DNA: TGTGCCAGCAGCGCCGGGACAGGACTCTCCTACGAGCAGTACGTC. The encoded protein is CASSAGTGLSYEQYV.

The rearrangement joins TRBV29-1 to TRBJ1-1, with D perhaps matching TRBD1 (5 bases). Looked up from germline, CDR1 is SQVTM and CDR2 is ANQGSEA. This CDR3 contains 14 residues. V lost 4 bases and J 5 bases, leaving 17 bases between the germline ends. The CDR3 nucleotides are TGCAGCGTTGTTCTCCCAGGGCTGCGGACTGAAGCTTTCTTT. Translated: CSVVLPGLRTEAFF.

The chain combines TRBV4-1 with TRBJ2-2; the D is unclear. There are 14 residues in the CDR3. Trimming cost V 1 base and J 3 bases, with 6 bases left between them. CDR1 and CDR2 (germline): MGHRA, YSYEKL. The CDR3 coding sequence is TGCGCCAGCAGCCAAGTAGTCTACACCGGGGAGCTGTTTTTT. It codes for CASSQVVYTGELFF.

The table lists this clone with a few counts. V gene TRBV29-1 combines with J gene TRBJ1-2; tentative D call: TRBD1 (6 bases). V lost 2 bases, J lost 3 bases, and 7 bases lay in between. CDR3 length: 12 residues. From germline, CDR1 is SQVTM and CDR2 ANQGSEA. CDR3 region: CSVEKGDYGYTF. CDR3 DNA: TGCAGCGTTGAAAAGGGGGACTATGGCTACACCTTC.

The chain links TRBV6-1 to TRBJ2-7, with TRBD1 as a possible D gene (6 bases). In germline, CDR1 is MNHNS, CDR2 SASEGT. V gave up 0 bases and J gave up 4 bases, with 7 bases separating them. The CDR3 runs to 13 residues. In nucleotides, the CDR3 is TGTGCCAGCAGTGAAGCCAGGGGTTACGAGCAGTACGTC. This encodes CASSEARGYEQYV.

V usage is TRBV2 and J usage is TRBJ2-5, with D maybe TRBD1 (5 bases). CDR3 length equals 15 residues. Germline lookup yields CDR1 SNHLY and CDR2 FYNNEI. The V end was cut by 0 bases, the J end by 5 bases, with 13 bases between. DNA for the CDR3: TGTGCCAGCAGTGAAGCAGACAGACACGTCGAGACCCAGTACTTC. Amino acids: CASSEADRHVETQYF.

The chain is built from TRBV5-1 and TRBJ1-3; no clear D. The V gene lost 4 bases and the J gene lost 4 bases, with 18 bases spanning the gap. Germline V CDR1 and CDR2: SGHRS, YFSETQ. This CDR3 region has 16 residues. CDR3 coding DNA: TGCGCCAGCAGCCGATCTACAGAGGGCGACGGAAACACCATATATTTT. It encodes CASSRSTEGDGNTIYF.

The chain joins TRBV14 to TRBJ1-3; D is unresolved. The V gene's germline CDR1 is SGHDN and CDR2 FVKESK. The CDR3 extends over 14 amino acids. V was shortened by 6 bases and J by 0 bases, with 9 bases between the two germline ends. The CDR3 nucleotides read TGTGCCAGCAGTCGCGACTACTCTGGAAACACCATATATTTT. This sequence encodes CASSRDYSGNTIYF. The whole variable domain, remainder taken from reference TRBV14 and TRBJ1-3, is EAGVTQFPSHSVIEKGQTVTLRCDPISGHDNLYWYRRVMGKEIKFLLHFVKESKQDESGMPNNRFLAERTGGTYSTLKVQPAELEDSGVYFCASSRDYSGNTIYFGEGSWLTVV.

The V and J genes are TRBV7-6 and TRBJ1-3; 7 bases align to TRBD1. V was clipped by 3 bases and J by 0 bases; unmatched bases: 5. The length of the CDR3 is 16 residues. In germline, CDR1 is SGHVS, CDR2 FNYEAQ. CDR3 loop: CASSFHRGPSGNTIYF. In nucleotides, the CDR3 is TGTGCCAGCAGCTTCCACAGGGGTCCCTCTGGAAACACCATATATTTT.

The CDR3 DNA reads TGTGCCAGCAGCTCCCGGACTAGCGGGGACCTATTCCGGGGAGAGACCCAGTACTTC. This gives the protein CASSSRTSGDLFRGETQYF. V is TRBV11-3 and J is TRBJ2-5, with 12 bases lining up with TRBD2. CDR1 and CDR2 (germline): SGHNT, YENEEA. The CDR3 contains 19 residues. Trimming cost V 4 bases and J 4 bases; bases outside gene matches: 16.

V usage is TRBV6-2 or TRBV6-3 and J usage is TRBJ2-7; TRBD2 matches 8 bases. The V segment lost 2 bases and the J segment 3 bases; nucleotides outside the gene matches: 6. CDR3 length: 15 residues. The germline gives CDR1 MNHEY, CDR2 SVGEGT. The CDR3 nucleotides are TGTGCCAGCAGTTACGGAGCGGGGGTCGACTACGAGCAGTACGTC. Residues: CASSYGAGVDYEQYV.

This clone was seen a handful of times. The V gene is TRBV4-1, the J gene TRBJ2-7; a weak D match, TRBD2 (5 bases). This CDR3 region has 14 residues. Trimming removed 4 bases from V and 0 bases from J, with 10 bases in between. Germline V gene data show CDR1 as MGHRA and CDR2 as YSYEKL. The CDR3 DNA is TGCGCCAGCAGCCCCGGACTTGGCTCCTACGAGCAGTACGTC. It encodes CASSPGLGSYEQYV.

The rearrangement joins TRBV28 to TRBJ2-3; TRBD1 is a possible D gene (6 bases). The CDR3 is made up of 13 amino acids. V lost 7 bases and J lost 3, with 11 bases in between. From germline, CDR1 is MDHEN and CDR2 SYDVKM. The CDR3 loop reads CASKQGGTDTQYF. CDR3 in DNA: TGTGCCAGCAAACAGGGCGGAACAGATACGCAGTATTTT.

V usage is TRBV10-3 and J usage is TRBJ2-5; D call uncertain. Looked up from germline, CDR1 is ENHRY and CDR2 is SYGVKD. The germline V and J ends were trimmed by 10 bases and 2 bases, with 11 bases remaining between them. The CDR3 sequence is 12 residues long. In DNA, the CDR3 is TGTGCCACTAGTAACAATCAAGAGACCCAGTACTTC. Protein: CATSNNQETQYF.

As regards this clone: Other DNA sequences within the sample encode an identical CDR3. The chain links TRBV18 to TRBJ1-1; 7 bases align to TRBD1. The CDR3 has 14 amino acids. Germline V gene sequence: CDR1 KGHSH, CDR2 LQKENI. J lost 1 base, V lost 1 base, and 0 bases had no gene match. The CDR3 coding sequence is TGTGCCAGCTCACCACAGGGGGCGAACACTGAAGCTTTCTTT. It translates to CASSPQGANTEAFF.

The gene calls are TRBV5-4 and TRBJ2-7, with TRBD2 as a possible D gene (6 bases). The CDR3 runs to 13 residues. Trimming took 4 bases from V and 6 from J, leaving 14 bases between them. The germline gives CDR1 SGHNT, CDR2 YYREEE (reference sequence). The CDR3 DNA reads as TGTGCCAGCAGCCTGGGACTGACCGGCGAGCAGTACTTC. Translation gives CASSLGLTGEQYF.

J is TRBJ2-3 and V is TRBV7-2; no clear D gene. CDR3 length: 14 amino acids. Germline CDR1 is SGHTA and CDR2 is FQGNSA. Trimming pared 1 base from V and 2 bases from J, leaving 7 bases between. The CDR3 DNA sequence: TGTGCCAGCAGCTTAGATAGAAACACAGATACGCAGTATTTT. Protein product: CASSLDRNTDTQYF.

The V call is TRBV9, the J call TRBJ2-2; maybe TRBD2 (5 bases). Trimming left V 0 bases short and J 5 bases short, with 11 bases between. The CDR3 loop spans 15 amino acids. Germline lookup yields CDR1 SGDLS and CDR2 YYNGEE. CDR3 protein: CASSVDPGWTGELFF. The DNA of the CDR3 is TGTGCCAGCAGCGTAGATCCGGGGTGGACCGGGGAGCTGTTTTTT.

This chain connects TRBV4-2 to TRBJ1-1, with 7 bases lining up with TRBD1. The CDR3 has 12 residues. From germline, CDR1 is LGHNA and CDR2 YNFKEQ. V lost 0 bases and J lost 11; bases outside the gene matches: 3. In DNA form, the CDR3 reads TGTGCCAGCAGCCAAGAGTCACAGGGGGCTTTCTTT. Residues: CASSQESQGAFF.

The rearrangement uses TRBV3-1 (or the pseudogene TRBV3-2) and TRBJ1-1; D call uncertain. Germline V gene data show CDR1 as LGHDT and CDR2 as YNNKEL (reference sequence). The CDR3 is made up of 14 amino acids. V gave up 4 bases and J gave up 6 bases, with 15 bases separating them. Written as DNA, the CDR3 is TGTGCCAGCAGCCCCAGGTGGCAGGATCCTGAAGCTTTCTTT. It codes for CASSPRWQDPEAFF.

Of note for this clone: A much larger clone differs from this one at a single base, so this may be a read error. V and J are TRBV5-4 and TRBJ1-1, with D unclear. CDR3 length: 11 residues. Trimming removed 4 bases from V and 2 bases from J, with 3 bases in between. Per germline, CDR1 SGHNT and CDR2 YYREEE (reference sequence). CDR3 protein: CASSLNTEAFF. CDR3 DNA: TGTGCCAGCAGCCTTAACACTGAAGCTTTCTTT. The whole variable domain, remainder taken from reference TRBV5-4 and TRBJ1-1, is ETGVTQSPTHLIKTRGQQVTLRCSSQSGHNTVSWYQQALGQGPQFIFQYYREEENGRGNFPPRFSGLQFPNYSSELNVNALELDDSALYLCASSLNTEAFFGQGTRLTVV.

The V call is TRBV1, the J call TRBJ2-5; the table's D call, TRBD2, was not checked against the DNA. TRBV1 is shown as a pseudogene. CDR3 size: 18 residues. This chain's CDR3 is CTSSQVRPKPGKKETQYF. CDR3 nucleotides: TGCACCAGCAGCCAAGTTCGCCCCAAACCGGGAAAAAAAGAGACCCAGTACTTC.

CDR3 in amino acids: CASSYMGRSREQYF. The DNA of the CDR3 is TGTGCCAGCAGTTACATGGGGCGGTCGCGGGAGCAGTACTTC. The chain recombines TRBV6-2 or TRBV6-3 with TRBJ2-7; weak D call: TRBD1 (5 bases). CDR1 MNHEY and CDR2 SVGEGT come from the germline V gene. This CDR3 contains 14 residues. V was pared by 2 bases and J by 7 bases, with 15 bases between.